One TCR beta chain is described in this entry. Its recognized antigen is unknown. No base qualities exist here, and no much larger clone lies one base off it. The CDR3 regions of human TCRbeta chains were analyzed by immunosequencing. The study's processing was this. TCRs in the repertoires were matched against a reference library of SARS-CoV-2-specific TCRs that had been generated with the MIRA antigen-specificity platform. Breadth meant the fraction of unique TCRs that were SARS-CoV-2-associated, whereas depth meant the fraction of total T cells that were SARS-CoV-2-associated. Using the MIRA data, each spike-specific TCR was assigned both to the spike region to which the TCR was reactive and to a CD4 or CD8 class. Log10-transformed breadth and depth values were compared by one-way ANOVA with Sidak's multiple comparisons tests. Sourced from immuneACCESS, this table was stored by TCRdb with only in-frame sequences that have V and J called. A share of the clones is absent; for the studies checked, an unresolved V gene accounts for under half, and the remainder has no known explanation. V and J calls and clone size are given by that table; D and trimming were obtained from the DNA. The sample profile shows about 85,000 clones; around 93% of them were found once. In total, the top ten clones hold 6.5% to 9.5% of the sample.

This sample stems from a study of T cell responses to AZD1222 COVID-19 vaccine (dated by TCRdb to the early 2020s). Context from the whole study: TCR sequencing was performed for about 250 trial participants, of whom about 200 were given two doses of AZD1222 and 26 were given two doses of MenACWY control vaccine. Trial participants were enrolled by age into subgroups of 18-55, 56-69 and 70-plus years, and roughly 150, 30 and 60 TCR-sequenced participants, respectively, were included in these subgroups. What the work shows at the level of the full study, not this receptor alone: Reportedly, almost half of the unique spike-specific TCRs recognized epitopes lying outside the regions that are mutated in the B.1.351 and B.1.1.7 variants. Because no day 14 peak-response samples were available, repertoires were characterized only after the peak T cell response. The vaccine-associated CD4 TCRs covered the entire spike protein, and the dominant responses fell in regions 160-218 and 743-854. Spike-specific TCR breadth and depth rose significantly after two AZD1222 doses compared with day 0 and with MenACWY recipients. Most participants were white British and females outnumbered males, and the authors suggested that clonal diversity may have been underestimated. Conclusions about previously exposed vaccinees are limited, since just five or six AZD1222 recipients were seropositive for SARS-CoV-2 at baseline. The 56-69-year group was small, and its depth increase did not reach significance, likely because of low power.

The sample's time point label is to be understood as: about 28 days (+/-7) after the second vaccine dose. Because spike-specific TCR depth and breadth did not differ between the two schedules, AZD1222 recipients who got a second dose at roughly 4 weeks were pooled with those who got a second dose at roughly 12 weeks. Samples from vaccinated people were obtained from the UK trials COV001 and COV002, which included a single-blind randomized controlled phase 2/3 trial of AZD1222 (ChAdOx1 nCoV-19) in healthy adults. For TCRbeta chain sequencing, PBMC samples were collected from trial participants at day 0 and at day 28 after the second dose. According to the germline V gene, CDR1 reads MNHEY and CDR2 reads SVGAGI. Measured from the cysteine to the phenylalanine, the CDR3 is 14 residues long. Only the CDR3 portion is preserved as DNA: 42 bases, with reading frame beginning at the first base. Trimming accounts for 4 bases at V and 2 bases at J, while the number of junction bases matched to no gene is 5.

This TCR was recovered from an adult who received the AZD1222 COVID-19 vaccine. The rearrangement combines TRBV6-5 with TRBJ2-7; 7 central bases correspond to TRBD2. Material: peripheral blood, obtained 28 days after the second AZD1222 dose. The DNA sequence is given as TGTGCCAGCAGTTTGGGGGGGAGGGCCTACGAGCAGTACTTC. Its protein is CASSLGGRAYEQYF.